This T cell receptor beta chain was sequenced during a study of PD-L1 blockade in urothelial cancer. About the research overall: Enrolled patients had been treated previously with 0 to 3 chemotherapy regimens.

Assay: immunoSEQ multiplex PCR; the TCRdb copy retains only in-frame clones and omits some. The sample records 50,000 to 75,000 clones, approximately 75% being singletons. The CDR3 covers 15 residues. Per the germline V gene, CDR1 is LGHNA and CDR2 is YNFKEQ. With 5 bases clipped from V and 5 bases from J, the junction kept 0 bases outside the gene matches. Time point indicated: pretreatment peripheral blood. Specimen: PBMCs, collected around atezolizumab (anti-PD-L1) treatment. The rearrangement links TRBV4-2 to TRBJ2-2, with 15 bases lining up with TRBD2. The origin of this receptor is a man in his sixties or seventies with urothelial cancer. The CDR3 DNA reads TGTGCCAGCAGCGGACTAGCGGGAGGGACCGGGGAGCTGTTTTTT. Its protein product is CASSGLAGGTGELFF.